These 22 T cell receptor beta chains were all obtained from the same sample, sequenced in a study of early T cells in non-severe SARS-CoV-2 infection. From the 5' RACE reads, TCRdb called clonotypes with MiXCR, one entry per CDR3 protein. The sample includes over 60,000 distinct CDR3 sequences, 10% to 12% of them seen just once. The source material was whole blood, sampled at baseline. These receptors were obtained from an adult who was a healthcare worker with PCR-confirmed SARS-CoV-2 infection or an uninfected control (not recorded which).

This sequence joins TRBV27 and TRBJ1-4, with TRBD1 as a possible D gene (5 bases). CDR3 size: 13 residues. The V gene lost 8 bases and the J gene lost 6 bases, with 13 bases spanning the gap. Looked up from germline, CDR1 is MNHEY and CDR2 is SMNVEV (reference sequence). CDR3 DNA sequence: TGTGCCAGCGGGAGGGGAATAGATGAAAAACTGTTTTTT. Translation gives CASGRGIDEKLFF.

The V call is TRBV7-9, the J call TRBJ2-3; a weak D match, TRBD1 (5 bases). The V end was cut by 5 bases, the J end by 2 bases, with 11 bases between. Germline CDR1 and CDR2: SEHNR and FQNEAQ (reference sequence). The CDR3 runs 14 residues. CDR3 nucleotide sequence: TGTGCCAGCAGCCTCGACAGACACACAGATACGCAGTATTTT. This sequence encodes CASSLDRHTDTQYF. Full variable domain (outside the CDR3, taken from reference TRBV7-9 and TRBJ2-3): DTGVSQNPRHKITKRGQNVTFRCDPISEHNRLYWYRQTLGQGPEFLTYFQNEAQLEKSRLLSDRFSAERPKGSFSTLEIQRTEQGDSAMYLCASSLDRHTDTQYFGPGTRLTVL.

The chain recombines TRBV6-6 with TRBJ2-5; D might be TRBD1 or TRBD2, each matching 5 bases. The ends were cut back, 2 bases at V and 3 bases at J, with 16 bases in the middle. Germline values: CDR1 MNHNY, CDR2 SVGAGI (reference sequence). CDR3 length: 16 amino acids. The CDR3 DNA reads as TGTGCCAGCAGTTACAAGCTAGCAGGGAACAAAGAGACCCAGTACTTC. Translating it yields CASSYKLAGNKETQYF.

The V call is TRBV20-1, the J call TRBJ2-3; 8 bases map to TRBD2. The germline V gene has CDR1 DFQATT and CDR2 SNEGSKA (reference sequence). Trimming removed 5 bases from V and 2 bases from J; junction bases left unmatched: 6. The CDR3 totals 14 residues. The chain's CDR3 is CSAELAGPTDTQYF. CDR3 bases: TGCAGTGCTGAATTAGCGGGGCCCACAGATACGCAGTATTTT.

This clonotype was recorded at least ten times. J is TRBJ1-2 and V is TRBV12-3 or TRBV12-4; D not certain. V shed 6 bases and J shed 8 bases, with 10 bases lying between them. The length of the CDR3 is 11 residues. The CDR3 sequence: CASSSDMGYTF. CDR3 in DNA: TGTGCCAGCAGCTCGGATATGGGCTACACCTTC.

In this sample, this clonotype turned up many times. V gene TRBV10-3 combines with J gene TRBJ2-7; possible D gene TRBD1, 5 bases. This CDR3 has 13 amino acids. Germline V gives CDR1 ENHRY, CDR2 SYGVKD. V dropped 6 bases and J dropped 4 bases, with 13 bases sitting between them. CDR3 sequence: CAISIQVNYEQYF. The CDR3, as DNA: TGTGCCATCAGCATACAGGTGAATTACGAGCAGTACTTC.

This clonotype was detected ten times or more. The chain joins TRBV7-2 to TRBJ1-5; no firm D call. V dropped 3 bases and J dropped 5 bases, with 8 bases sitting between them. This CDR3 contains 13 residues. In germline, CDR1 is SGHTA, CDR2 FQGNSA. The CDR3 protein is CASSFQVHQPQHF. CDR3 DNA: TGTGCCAGCAGCTTTCAGGTTCATCAGCCCCAGCATTTT.

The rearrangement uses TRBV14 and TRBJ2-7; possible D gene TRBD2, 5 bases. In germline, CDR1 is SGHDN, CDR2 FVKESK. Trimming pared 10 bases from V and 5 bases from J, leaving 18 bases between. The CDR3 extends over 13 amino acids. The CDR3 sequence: CAITRTGTNEQYF. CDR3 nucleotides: TGTGCCATCACCCGTACGGGAACCAACGAGCAGTACTTC.

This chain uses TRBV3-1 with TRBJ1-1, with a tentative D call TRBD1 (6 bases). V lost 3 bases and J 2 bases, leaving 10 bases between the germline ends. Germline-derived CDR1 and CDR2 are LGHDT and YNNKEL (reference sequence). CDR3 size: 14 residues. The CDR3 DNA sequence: TGTGCCAGCAGCCACCGGGACACAAACACTGAAGCTTTCTTT. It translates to CASSHRDTNTEAFF.

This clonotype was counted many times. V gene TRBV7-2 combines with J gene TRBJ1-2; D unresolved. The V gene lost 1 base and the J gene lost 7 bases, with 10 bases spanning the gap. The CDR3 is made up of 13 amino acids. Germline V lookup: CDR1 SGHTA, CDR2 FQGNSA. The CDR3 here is CASSLEEGPGYTF. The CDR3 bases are TGTGCCAGCAGCTTAGAGGAGGGCCCTGGCTACACCTTC.

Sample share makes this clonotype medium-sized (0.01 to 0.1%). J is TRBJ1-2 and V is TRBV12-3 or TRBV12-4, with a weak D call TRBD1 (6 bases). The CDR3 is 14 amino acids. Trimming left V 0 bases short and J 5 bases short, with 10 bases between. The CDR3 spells CASSLARGGYGYTF. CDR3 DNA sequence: TGTGCCAGCAGTTTAGCCAGGGGAGGATATGGCTACACCTTC.

CDR3 bases: TGCGCCAGCAGCCAAGAGGGGGGAATTAGCACAGATACGCAGTATTTT. It encodes CASSQEGGISTDTQYF. V usage is TRBV4-3 and J usage is TRBJ2-3; possible D gene TRBD2, 6 bases. CDR3 length: 16 amino acids. Germline loops: CDR1 LGHNA, CDR2 YSLEER. V was clipped by 0 bases and J by 0 bases, with 10 bases between them.

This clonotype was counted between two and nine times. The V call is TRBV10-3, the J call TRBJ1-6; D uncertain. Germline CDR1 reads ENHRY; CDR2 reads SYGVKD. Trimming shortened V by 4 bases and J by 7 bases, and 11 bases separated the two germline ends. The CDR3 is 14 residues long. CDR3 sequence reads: CAISAAAVNSPLHF. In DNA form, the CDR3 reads TGTGCCATCAGTGCGGCAGCCGTCAATTCACCCCTCCACTTT.

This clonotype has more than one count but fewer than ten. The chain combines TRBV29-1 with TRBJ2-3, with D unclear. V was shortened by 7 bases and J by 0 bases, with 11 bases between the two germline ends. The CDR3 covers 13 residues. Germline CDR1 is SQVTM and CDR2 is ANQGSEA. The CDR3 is CSALSPSTDTQYF. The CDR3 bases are TGCAGCGCCCTTAGTCCTAGCACAGATACGCAGTATTTT.

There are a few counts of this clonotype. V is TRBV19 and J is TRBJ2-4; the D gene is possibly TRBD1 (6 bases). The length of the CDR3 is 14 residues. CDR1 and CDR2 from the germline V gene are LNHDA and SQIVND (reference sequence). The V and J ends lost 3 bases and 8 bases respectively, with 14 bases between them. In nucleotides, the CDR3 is TGTGCCAGTAGTATTAGTACAGGGATGGACATTCAGTACTTC. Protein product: CASSISTGMDIQYF. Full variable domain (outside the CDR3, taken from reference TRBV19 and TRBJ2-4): DGGITQSPKYLFRKEGQNVTLSCEQNLNHDAMYWYRQDPGQGLRLIYYSQIVNDFQKGDIAEGYSVSREKKESFPLTVTSAQKNPTAFYLCASSISTGMDIQYFGAGTRLSVL.

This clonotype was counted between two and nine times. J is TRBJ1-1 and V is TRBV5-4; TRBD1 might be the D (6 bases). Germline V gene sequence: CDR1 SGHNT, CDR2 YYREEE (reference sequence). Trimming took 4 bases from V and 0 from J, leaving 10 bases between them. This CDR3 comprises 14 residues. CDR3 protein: CASSPDSMNTEAFF. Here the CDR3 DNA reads TGTGCCAGCAGCCCGGACAGCATGAACACTGAAGCTTTCTTT.

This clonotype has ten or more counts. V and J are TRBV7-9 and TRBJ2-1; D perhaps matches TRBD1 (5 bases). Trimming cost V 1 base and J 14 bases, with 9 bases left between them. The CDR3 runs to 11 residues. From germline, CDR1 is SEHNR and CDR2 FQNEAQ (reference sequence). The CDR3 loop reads CASSLVGVKFF. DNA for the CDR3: TGTGCCAGCAGCTTAGTAGGGGTAAAGTTCTTC. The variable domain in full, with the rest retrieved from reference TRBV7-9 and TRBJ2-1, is DTGVSQNPRHKITKRGQNVTFRCDPISEHNRLYWYRQTLGQGPEFLTYFQNEAQLEKSRLLSDRFSAERPKGSFSTLEIQRTEQGDSAMYLCASSLVGVKFFGPGTRLTVL.

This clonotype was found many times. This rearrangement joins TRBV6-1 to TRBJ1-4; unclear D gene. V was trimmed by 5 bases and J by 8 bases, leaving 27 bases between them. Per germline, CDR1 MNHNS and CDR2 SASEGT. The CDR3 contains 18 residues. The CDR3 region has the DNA TGTGCCAGCAGTCCGAGGACTTCGACGGCGGCCGTCAGGGAAAAACTGTTTTTT. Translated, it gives CASSPRTSTAAVREKLFF.

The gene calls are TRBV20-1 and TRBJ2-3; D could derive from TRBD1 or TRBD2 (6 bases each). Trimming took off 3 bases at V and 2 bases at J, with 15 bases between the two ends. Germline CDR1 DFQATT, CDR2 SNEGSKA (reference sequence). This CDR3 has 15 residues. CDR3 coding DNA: TGCAGTGCTAGGGGGGCCAGGGAGGACACAGATACGCAGTATTTT. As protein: CSARGAREDTDTQYF.

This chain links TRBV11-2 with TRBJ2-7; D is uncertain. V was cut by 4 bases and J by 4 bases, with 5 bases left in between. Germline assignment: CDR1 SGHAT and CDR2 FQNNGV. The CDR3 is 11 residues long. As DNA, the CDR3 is TGTGCCAGCAGCTATACATACGAGCAGTACTTC. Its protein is CASSYTYEQYF. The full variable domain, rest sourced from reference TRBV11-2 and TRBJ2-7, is EAGVAQSPRYKIIEKRQSVAFWCNPISGHATLYWYQQILGQGPKLLIQFQNNGVVDDSQLPKDRFSAERLKGVDSTLKIQPAKLEDSAVYLCASSYTYEQYFGPGTRLTVT.

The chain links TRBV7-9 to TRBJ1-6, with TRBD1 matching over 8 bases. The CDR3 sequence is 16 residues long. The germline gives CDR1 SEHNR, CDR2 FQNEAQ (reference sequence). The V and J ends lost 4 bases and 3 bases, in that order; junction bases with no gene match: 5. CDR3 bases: TGTGCCAGCAGCTACTACGGACAGGGCTATAATTCACCCCTCCACTTT. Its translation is CASSYYGQGYNSPLHF.

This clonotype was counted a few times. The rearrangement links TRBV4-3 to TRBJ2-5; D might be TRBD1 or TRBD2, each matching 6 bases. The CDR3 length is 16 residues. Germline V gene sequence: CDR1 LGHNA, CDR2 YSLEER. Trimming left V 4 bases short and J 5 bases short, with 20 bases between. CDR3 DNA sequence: TGCGCCAGCAGCCCGACCGGGACAACAGGAGGGGAGACCCAGTACTTC. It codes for CASSPTGTTGGETQYF.